This TCR beta chain emerged from a study of glioma-infiltrating T cells after dendritic cell vaccination (dated by TCRdb to about 2016). Concerning the study at large: A cohort of roughly 15 glioblastoma patients from Phase I and II dendritic cell vaccination trials was included, of whom 9 were newly diagnosed and 6 had recurrent disease. The vaccine consisted of monocyte-derived dendritic cells cultured roughly 7 days with IL-4 and GM-CSF, then pulsed overnight with autologous tumor lysate. Survival after dendritic cell vaccination was correlated with TCR sequencing metrics such as TIL content and the overlap between tumor and blood repertoires. In glioblastoma patients vaccinated with dendritic cells, deep sequencing of TCR beta CDR3 regions served to measure the amount of tumor-infiltrating lymphocytes and to compare repertoires between tumor and blood. Patients received autologous tumor lysate-pulsed dendritic cell vaccination between about 2002 and 2013. Patients received three intradermal dendritic cell vaccine injections at biweekly intervals in the arm below the axilla. Overall results and qualifications from the work: After dendritic cell vaccination, a higher estimated pretreatment TIL content predicted longer time to progression and longer overall survival. The response model built on TCR overlap across three groups was characterized as speculative, with prospective validation still needed. The cohort was small and heterogeneous, with few patients having full blood and tumor sets and even fewer initial-recurrent tumor pairs. TCR clonality showed no direct relationship with survival, which suggests that a diverse polyclonal response may be important.

Of note for this clone: Its cognate antigen has yet to be identified. Base qualities are not provided; no much larger clone lies one nucleotide away.

The immunoSEQ assay amplified TCRB CDR3 regions from approximately 1.8 micrograms of genomic DNA, or from all available DNA when less than that amount was available. The multiplex PCR relied on 60 forward primers for TCR V beta segments and 13 reverse primers for J beta segments. To estimate reads per starting template, synthetic control templates were spiked into each sample at limiting dilution. The Illumina HiSeq System generated sequencing reads of 87 bp. In the source study's methods: To remove PCR and sequencing errors, closely related sequences were merged with a nearest neighbor algorithm. TCR overlap was measured as the percentage of unique tumor TCR beta sequences that were also present in the peripheral blood of the same patient. TCRdb retrieved this table from immuneACCESS and kept in-frame rearrangements only. Not all clones are present; in checked studies, unresolved V genes account for under half, and no reason is known for the remainder. The V and J calls and the clone size are those of that table, but D and trimming were determined from the DNA. The sample table holds almost 90,000 clones, of which under 85% were seen once. About 6.8% of the sample goes to the ten largest clones.

Per the germline V gene, SGDLS is the CDR1 and YYNGEE is the CDR2. There are 15 amino acids in the CDR3, from cysteine to phenylalanine inclusive. The retained sequence is limited to the CDR3, 45 bases, with the frame set at the first base. The germline V end is reduced by 4 bases and the J end by 2 bases; junction bases left unmatched: 7. According to the study, the label for this sample's time point signals: after dendritic cell vaccination, including at tumor progression/relapse. Patients were selected for having adequate residual fresh-frozen tumor tissue and more than two years of available survival data. An isocitrate dehydrogenase mutation was not carried by any of the glioblastoma patients, although molecular status was otherwise variable. PBMC were collected before vaccination, two weeks after the third vaccination, and at tumor progression if tumor progression occurred. The Qiagen DNeasy Blood extraction Kit was used for extraction of genomic DNA.

The material was blood, obtained after dendritic cell vaccination. The rearranged segments are TRBV9 and TRBJ2-7; 9 of the junction bases match TRBD1. The TCR was taken from a human donor with glioblastoma. The DNA reads as follows: TGTGCCAGCAGCAAGGAAGGGACAGGGCCCTACGAGCAGTACTTC. It codes for CASSKEGTGPYEQYF.